A selection of T cell receptor beta chains follows, all from one sample in a study of regulatory T cells in long-lasting Graves disease. From the multiplex PCR reads, TCRdb called clonotypes with MiXCR, one entry per CDR3 protein. The sample records hundreds of thousands of distinct CDR3 sequences, about 16% being singletons. These data also formed part of another study, on T cells in Graves' hyperthyroidism and ophthalmopathy.

This specimen consisted of peripheral blood mononuclear cells (PBMCs), obtained at new diagnosis, from a patient treated with antithyroid drugs. Receptors originate from a man aged 18 to 29 with Graves disease. CDR3s include the opening cysteine and the closing phenylalanine or tryptophan. The D gene is left open where the match is weak. Expanded clones get a size class; other rows say once, few or many, or leave the size out.

>TRBD1|TRBJ1-1|few|TRBV20-1
CSANPLDRANTEAFF
TGCAGTGCTAATCCCCTCGACAGGGCGAACACTGAAGCTTTCTTT
>.|TRBJ2-7|.|TRBV10-3
CAISESGGLLQGEQYF
TGTGCCATCAGTGAGTCGGGTGGGCTTCTACAGGGCGAGCAGTACTTC
>.|TRBJ2-1|few|TRBV19
CASSPTLSYNEQFF
TGTGCCAGTAGCCCTACCCTCTCCTACAATGAGCAGTTCTTC
>TRBD1|TRBJ2-7|.|TRBV11-3
CASSSQGAGEQYF
TGTGCCAGCAGCTCGCAGGGGGCGGGGGAGCAGTACTTC
>.|TRBJ1-6|.|TRBV15
CATSRSLTVSSYNSPLHF
TGTGCCACCAGCAGATCGCTGACAGTTAGCTCCTATAATTCACCCCTCCACTTT
>.|TRBJ2-3|many|TRBV28
CASSQLIRGTDTQYF
TGTGCCAGCAGCCAACTAATCCGGGGCACAGATACGCAGTATTTT
>.|TRBJ1-4|few|TRBV7-9
CASSLSGRRNEKLFF
TGTGCCAGCAGCTTATCTGGCAGGAGAAATGAAAAACTGTTTTTT
>.|TRBJ2-1|many|TRBV20-1
CSARGGGVNTNEQFF
TGCAGTGCTAGAGGGGGCGGAGTTAACACCAATGAGCAGTTCTTC
>.|TRBJ2-3|.|TRBV18
CASSPATGVRTDTQYF
TGTGCCAGCTCACCGGCGACGGGAGTCAGAACAGATACGCAGTATTTT
>TRBD2|TRBJ2-5|.|TRBV5-8
CAGSPGLAAIYQETQYF
TGTGCCGGCAGCCCGGGACTAGCGGCGATTTACCAAGAGACCCAGTACTTC
>.|TRBJ2-5|.|TRBV5-1
CASSLETQGGETQYF
TGCGCCAGCAGCCTTGAGACACAGGGTGGAGAGACCCAGTACTTC
>.|TRBJ2-2|few|TRBV5-1
CASSLLVQANTGELFF
TGCGCCAGCAGCTTGCTTGTACAGGCGAACACCGGGGAGCTGTTTTTT
>TRBD2|TRBJ2-3|.|TRBV5-1
CARTDRLREGPGGTDTQYF
TGCGCCAGAACGGACCGGTTGCGGGAGGGCCCCGGGGGCACAGATACGCAGTATTTT
>TRBD1|TRBJ2-7|.|TRBV9
CASSVGTGVHEQYF
TGTGCCAGCAGCGTCGGGACAGGGGTTCACGAGCAGTACTTC
>TRBD1|TRBJ1-2|.|TRBV29-1
CSVDPWTGEGGYTF
TGCAGCGTTGACCCCTGGACAGGGGAAGGTGGCTACACCTTC
>TRBD2|TRBJ2-1|many|TRBV28
CASSPNTGGVSGNEQFF
TGTGCCAGCAGTCCCAACACCGGGGGGGTTTCGGGGAATGAGCAGTTCTTC
>.|TRBJ2-2|few|TRBV9
CASSVSAVGNTGELFF
TGTGCCAGCAGCGTATCAGCAGTGGGGAACACCGGGGAGCTGTTTTTT
>TRBD1|TRBJ1-2|.|TRBV29-1
CSLDRQGAHGYTF
TGCAGCTTAGACAGACAGGGGGCGCATGGCTACACCTTC
>.|TRBJ2-7|few|TRBV9
CASSVNGAAYEQYF
TGTGCCAGCAGCGTTAATGGCGCAGCCTACGAGCAGTACTTC
>.|TRBJ1-1|many|TRBV30
CAWSVTNLRRLLLSEAFF
TGTGCCTGGAGTGTCACCAACCTTCGCCGCCTCCTTCTGTCGGAAGCTTTCTTT
>.|TRBJ2-7|.|TRBV20-1
CSARVAALEQYF
TGCAGTGCTAGAGTGGCAGCGCTCGAGCAGTACTTC
>.|TRBJ1-3|many|TRBV27
CASRTTGSGNTIYF
TGTGCCAGCAGAACTACAGGGAGCGGAAACACCATATATTTT
>.|TRBJ2-1|many|TRBV6-2/TRBV6-3
CASSISRNEQFF
TGTGCCAGCAGCATTAGCAGGAATGAGCAGTTCTTC
>.|TRBJ2-2|many|TRBV30
CALTVSGPGELFF
TGTGCCCTAACAGTATCGGGACCCGGGGAGCTGTTTTTT
>.|TRBJ2-5|many|TRBV30
CAWSVGLSGTQYF
TGTGCCTGGAGTGTAGGCCTATCCGGGACCCAGTACTTC
>.|TRBJ1-2|many|TRBV20-1
CSARLQGGYTF
TGCAGTGCTAGACTACAGGGTGGCTACACCTTC
>.|TRBJ1-4|few|TRBV25-1
CASSEPGAAEKLFF
TGTGCCAGCAGTGAACCAGGGGCCGCTGAAAAACTGTTTTTT
>TRBD1|TRBJ2-5|.|TRBV11-2
CASSRDRGGTQYF
TGTGCCAGCAGCCGGGACAGGGGGGGGACCCAGTACTTC
>.|TRBJ1-6|few|TRBV10-3
CAISGGGTYNSPLHF
TGTGCCATCAGTGGGGGAGGAACCTATAATTCACCCCTCCACTTT
>TRBD1|TRBJ1-1|.|TRBV19
CASANRGTEAFF
TGTGCCAGTGCGAACAGGGGCACTGAAGCTTTCTTT
>.|TRBJ2-7|few|TRBV29-1
CSVAVRAYEQYF
TGCAGCGTCGCGGTTAGGGCCTACGAGCAGTACTTC
>TRBD2|TRBJ2-5|many|TRBV12-3/TRBV12-4
CASSWGLASYF
TGTGCCAGCAGTTGGGGACTAGCGTCCTACTTC
>TRBD1|TRBJ2-2|many|TRBV28
CASSFSGTVTGELFF
TGTGCCAGCAGTTTCTCCGGGACAGTCACCGGGGAGCTGTTTTTT
>TRBD1|TRBJ1-2|many|TRBV20-1
CSARTRDRADGYTF
TGCAGTGCTAGAACCCGGGACAGGGCCGATGGCTACACCTTC
>TRBD2|TRBJ2-5|many|TRBV27
CASSPTSGRALAETQYF
TGTGCCAGCAGTCCGACTAGCGGGAGGGCCCTCGCGGAGACCCAGTACTTC
>.|TRBJ1-1|many|TRBV27
CASSFEGMNTEAFF
TGTGCCAGCAGTTTTGAGGGCATGAACACTGAAGCTTTCTTT
>.|TRBJ1-1|many|TRBV5-1
CASSLTDTEAFF
TGCGCCAGCAGCTTGACGGACACTGAAGCTTTCTTT
>.|TRBJ2-1|few|TRBV18
CASSPPSEALRSEQFF
TGTGCCAGCTCACCACCGAGCGAAGCACTTAGGAGTGAGCAGTTCTTC
>.|TRBJ2-1|many|TRBV28
CASSSKLGGYNEQFF
TGTGCCAGCAGCTCTAAACTAGGGGGGTACAATGAGCAGTTCTTC
>TRBD2|TRBJ2-3|.|TRBV10-3
CAISLGTTGPDTQYF
TGTGCCATCAGCCTCGGGACTACCGGCCCCGATACGCAGTATTTT
>.|TRBJ1-1|.|TRBV10-3
CAIMRSGRDAEAFF
TGTGCCATCATGCGGTCGGGGCGGGACGCTGAAGCTTTCTTT
>TRBD1|TRBJ2-7|many|TRBV2
CASSRDRRLYEQYF
TGTGCCAGCAGCCGGGACAGGCGGTTATACGAGCAGTACTTC
>.|TRBJ2-2|many|TRBV20-1
CSASRGDGELFF
TGCAGTGCTAGCAGGGGGGACGGGGAGCTGTTTTTT
>.|TRBJ2-7|many|TRBV29-1
CSATGTPYEQYF
TGCAGCGCCACCGGGACTCCCTACGAGCAGTACTTC